These T cell receptor beta chains were read from a single sample in a study of blood T cell repertoires in COVID-19. The method was immunoSEQ multiplex PCR; TCRdb's version includes in-frame clones alone and lacks a portion of them. The sample has over 45,000 clones, around 83% seen once. Specimen: peripheral blood. The receptors originated from a man in his 60s with active COVID-19. CDR3s include the opening cysteine and the closing phenylalanine or tryptophan. Each record gives: clone size, V gene, J gene, D gene, CDR3 DNA, CDR3 protein. D genes are given only for firm matches. Not all rows give a size; the values are once, few, many and, for expanded clones, a class.

-	TRBV9	TRBJ2-7	TRBD2	TGTGCCAGCAGCGTAGACGGAGGACTAGCGGGAGGAATTAGCTACGAGCAGTACTTC	CASSVDGGLAGGISYEQYF
-	TRBV28	TRBJ2-7	TRBD1	TGTGCCAGCAGCTCCGGGACAGGGCCCCAAGGGCAGTACTTC	CASSSGTGPQGQYF
-	TRBV11-3	TRBJ2-3	-	TGTGCCAGCAGCTTAGGAGGGAGTTGGGCAGATACGCAGTATTTT	CASSLGGSWADTQYF
-	TRBV11-1	TRBJ2-7	TRBD1	TGTGCCAGCAGCTTAGGTGTGACAGGGGCATACGAGCAGTACTTC	CASSLGVTGAYEQYF
-	TRBV7-6	TRBJ1-1	-	TGTGCCAGCAGTTCCCACGTGGGAGGGAACACTGAAGCTTTCTTT	CASSSHVGGNTEAFF
-	TRBV2	TRBJ1-5	-	TGTGCCAGCAGTGAAGGAGGGCCCCAGCATTTT	CASSEGGPQHF
once	TRBV4-1	TRBJ2-1	TRBD2	TGCGCCAGCAGGACGGGACTAGCGGGAGCTGATGAGCAGTTCTTC	CASRTGLAGADEQFF
-	TRBV4-3	TRBJ2-3	TRBD1	TGCGCCAGCAGCCAAGAGGACAGGGTAGTCACAGATACGCAGTATTTT	CASSQEDRVVTDTQYF
few	TRBV6-6	TRBJ1-5	-	TGTGCCAGCAGTCTAACACAGGGATTTAGCAATCAGCCCCAGCATTTT	CASSLTQGFSNQPQHF
once	TRBV6-5	TRBJ2-5	TRBD1	TGTGCCAGCACCAAAGACAGGGTGCAAGAGACCCAGTACTTC	CASTKDRVQETQYF
-	TRBV29-1	TRBJ2-7	-	TGCAGCGCCGTGTACGGGGAGCAGTACTTC	CSAVYGEQYF
-	TRBV2	TRBJ1-3	TRBD1	TGTGCCAGCACAGGACAGGGTGCTTCCTCTGGAAACACCATATATTTT	CASTGQGASSGNTIYF
-	TRBV7-9	TRBJ2-7	-	TGTGCCAGCAGCTTAGGTCCCGGGACCTACGAGCAGTACTTC	CASSLGPGTYEQYF
-	TRBV7-9	TRBJ1-2	-	TGTGCCAGCAGCTTCGGGGGGCAATACTCCAACTATGGCTACACCTTC	CASSFGGQYSNYGYTF
-	TRBV30	TRBJ2-5	-	TGTGCCTTATCGAGGCGGGCCCAAGAGACCCAGTACTTC	CALSRRAQETQYF
-	TRBV29-1	TRBJ2-5	TRBD2	TGCAGCGTTGATCCGACTAGCGGGAGCCAGACCCAGTACTTC	CSVDPTSGSQTQYF
-	TRBV5-1	TRBJ2-5	TRBD1	TGCGCCAGCAGCTTGGGACCTGGGACAGGGGGGAAAGAGACCCAGTACTTC	CASSLGPGTGGKETQYF
-	TRBV4-3	TRBJ2-2	TRBD2	TGCGCCAGCAGCCAAGATCTAGCGGGCACCGGGGAGCTGTTTTTT	CASSQDLAGTGELFF
few	TRBV6-5	TRBJ2-7	-	TGTGCCAGCAGGTCGGGCTCCTACGAGCAGTACTTC	CASRSGSYEQYF
once	TRBV21-1	TRBJ2-3	-	TGTGCCAGCAGCAAAGCGGCAGGAGGTAGAAGAGATACGCAGTATTTT	CASSKAAGGRRDTQYF
-	TRBV2	TRBJ2-1	TRBD2	TGTGCCAGCACTAGCGGGGGGGCGTTCAATGAGCAGTTCTTC	CASTSGGAFNEQFF
-	TRBV9	TRBJ2-7	TRBD1	TGTGCCAGCAGCGTAGCTGGGGACAGGGCCTACGAGCAGTACTTC	CASSVAGDRAYEQYF
-	TRBV5-1	TRBJ2-3	TRBD1	TGCGCCAGCAGCTTATTGCGACAGGGGACAGATACGCAGTATTTT	CASSLLRQGTDTQYF
-	TRBV28	TRBJ2-7	TRBD2	TGTGCCAGCAGGTGGACTAGCGGGATCTCCTACGAGCAGTACTTC	CASRWTSGISYEQYF
-	TRBV5-4	TRBJ2-5	-	TGTGCCAGCAGCTCGATACAGGTTGGGGAGACCCAGTACTTC	CASSSIQVGETQYF
-	TRBV7-2	TRBJ2-7	TRBD2	TGTGCCAGCAGCTCCGGGACTATGAACTACGAGCAGTACTTC	CASSSGTMNYEQYF
-	TRBV5-6	TRBJ1-5	TRBD1	TGTGCCAGCAGCGGCTGGACAGGGAATCAGCCCCAGCATTTT	CASSGWTGNQPQHF
-	TRBV4-1	TRBJ2-3	TRBD2	TGCGCCAGCAGCCAAGATTCTAGCGGGGGGCCTTTGAGAACGCAGTATTTT	CASSQDSSGGPLRTQYF
-	TRBV6-5	TRBJ2-1	TRBD2	TGTGCCAGCAGTTTGAGGGCGGGAGCCTACAATGAGCAGTTCTTC	CASSLRAGAYNEQFF
-	TRBV15	TRBJ2-3	TRBD1	TGTGCCACCAGCAGAGATAACAGGGGGATTGATACGCAGTATTTT	CATSRDNRGIDTQYF
-	TRBV11-1	TRBJ2-3	TRBD2	TGTGCCAGCAGCATGGGGGGGAGCACAGATACGCAGTATTTT	CASSMGGSTDTQYF
-	TRBV4-3	TRBJ2-3	TRBD1	TGCGCCAGCAGCCTCGACAGGGTAACAGATACGCAGTATTTT	CASSLDRVTDTQYF
-	TRBV30	TRBJ2-7	TRBD2	TGTGCCTGGGAATCTAGCGGCCGGCCCTACGAGCAGTACTTC	CAWESSGRPYEQYF
-	TRBV27	TRBJ2-7	-	TGTGCCAGCAGTTCCCGGGGAGGGGGGTCCTACGAGCAGTACTTC	CASSSRGGGSYEQYF
few	TRBV6-2/TRBV6-3	TRBJ1-2	-	TGTGCCAGCAGTTACTCCGCAGGGCCAGCTAACTATGGCTACACCTTC	CASSYSAGPANYGYTF
-	TRBV7-9	TRBJ2-7	-	TGTGCCAGCAGCCCGTACAGGGGGGGGGCCTACGAGCAGTACTTC	CASSPYRGGAYEQYF
-	TRBV6-1	TRBJ2-7	TRBD1	TGTGCCAGCAGTGGACTAATGGGACAGGTGGGCTCCTACGAGCAGTACTTC	CASSGLMGQVGSYEQYF
-	TRBV6-6	TRBJ2-1	-	TGTGCCAGCAGTTACGGGTACGGGAAGCAGTTCTTC	CASSYGYGKQFF
-	TRBV15	TRBJ2-6	TRBD2	TGTGCCACCAGGGCCGGGGGGGAGTCTGGGGCCAACGTCCTGACTTTC	CATRAGGESGANVLTF
once	TRBV6-2/TRBV6-3	TRBJ2-2	TRBD2	TGTGCCAGCAGTTCGGGGGGAATCACCGGGGAGCTGTTTTTT	CASSSGGITGELFF
-	TRBV30	TRBJ2-5	TRBD2	TGTGCCTGGAGTGTATTGACTAGCGGGAAAGAGACCCAGTACTTC	CAWSVLTSGKETQYF
-	TRBV28	TRBJ1-5	TRBD1	TGTGCCAGCCGTACAGGGGGCGGACAGCCCCAGCATTTT	CASRTGGGQPQHF
-	TRBV30	TRBJ2-3	-	TGTGCCTGGAGATTAGACTCCGATACGCAGTATTTT	CAWRLDSDTQYF
-	TRBV28	TRBJ1-5	-	TGTGCCAGCAGTTTTCGGGGGTCCAATCAGCCCCAGCATTTT	CASSFRGSNQPQHF
few	TRBV20-1	TRBJ2-5	TRBD2	TGCAGTGCTAGTAGGCGGGGGGGGGAAGAGACCCAGTACTTC	CSASRRGGEETQYF
-	TRBV7-2	TRBJ2-1	TRBD2	TGTGCCAGCAGCACACAGGGACTAGCGGGGCACAATGAGCAGTTCTTC	CASSTQGLAGHNEQFF